One and the same sample provided the 25 T cell receptor beta chains below, sequenced in a study of metastatic and nonmetastatic thyroid tumors. TCRdb reprocessed the PCR reads via MiXCR. Of tens of thousands of clones listed, about 24% are singletons. Patients underwent thyroid surgery, and none had received any treatment before it. Sequenced input: blood. The source is a female donor with papillary thyroid cancer or a benign thyroid nodule (not recorded which). Some clones in this sample may be carry-over from other donors' samples.

This chain uses TRBV20-1 with TRBJ2-7; no reliable D call. CDR3 length: 13 residues. Per germline, CDR1 DFQATT and CDR2 SNEGSKA (reference sequence). The V gene lost 5 bases and the J gene lost 2 bases, with 13 bases spanning the gap. CDR3 bases: TGCAGTGCTGAGACTGGGTGGCCCTACGAGCAGTACTTC. Amino acid sequence: CSAETGWPYEQYF.

This clone occurred many times. The chain links TRBV4-2 to TRBJ1-1, with D uncertain. Germline V gene lookup returns CDR1 LGHNA and CDR2 YNFKEQ. CDR3 length: 12 residues. The ends were cut back, 3 bases at V and 7 bases at J, with 9 bases in the middle. This CDR3 reads CASSHPGIEAFF. CDR3 DNA: TGTGCCAGCAGCCACCCGGGCATTGAAGCTTTCTTT.

Only one count was recorded for this clone. V is TRBV4-3 and J is TRBJ2-1; D remains ambiguous. Germline lookup yields CDR1 LGHNA and CDR2 YSLEER. V dropped 0 bases and J dropped 9 bases, with 9 bases sitting between them. CDR3 length: 13 amino acids. The CDR3 sequence is CASSQDRRPEQFF. The CDR3 DNA sequence: TGCGCCAGCAGCCAAGATAGGCGTCCTGAGCAGTTCTTC.

This clone was counted at least ten times. The V and J genes are TRBV3-1 and TRBJ2-2; perhaps TRBD2 as D (5 bases). Germline V lookup: CDR1 LGHDT, CDR2 YNNKEL (reference sequence). This CDR3 is 13 amino acids long. V was clipped by 4 bases and J by 5 bases, with 8 bases between them. In DNA form, the CDR3 reads TGTGCCAGCAGCCGGAGAGGGACCGGGGAGCTGTTTTTT. This sequence encodes CASSRRGTGELFF.

V usage is TRBV28 and J usage is TRBJ2-2; D is undetermined. Looked up from germline, CDR1 is MDHEN and CDR2 is SYDVKM. V was shortened by 11 bases and J by 1 base, with 14 bases between the two germline ends. There are 14 residues in the CDR3. CDR3 in amino acids: CASRRILNTGELFF. In DNA form, the CDR3 reads TGTGCCTCCCGACGGATACTGAACACCGGGGAGCTGTTTTTT.

The chain couples TRBV2 to TRBJ1-1; possibly TRBD1 for D (6 bases). CDR1 and CDR2 from the germline V gene are SNHLY and FYNNEI. Trimming cost V 6 bases and J 11 bases, with 10 bases left between them. The CDR3 loop spans 10 amino acids. The CDR3 sequence is CASRGTRAFF. The CDR3 DNA reads TGTGCCAGCAGGGGGACACGGGCTTTCTTT.

In regard to this clone: The junction departs from the called germline gene at one end, perhaps through a read error. This sequence joins TRBV27 and TRBJ2-7; possibly TRBD2 for D (5 bases). Looked up from germline, CDR1 is MNHEY and CDR2 is SMNVEV (reference sequence). This CDR3 has 14 amino acids. The chain's CDR3 is CAGSLSRAYNEQYF. The CDR3 DNA is TGTGCCGGCAGTTTATCGAGGGCCTACAACGAGCAGTACTTC.

The chain links TRBV11-2 to TRBJ2-3, with 12 nucleotides matching TRBD1. The ends lost 4 bases at V and 0 bases at J; junction bases unmatched: 8. The germline CDR1 and CDR2 sequences are SGHAT and FQNNGV. This CDR3 spans 18 amino acids. As DNA, the CDR3 is TGTGCCAGCAGCTCAGAGGGACAGGGGGCAACTAGCACAGATACGCAGTATTTT. It codes for CASSSEGQGATSTDTQYF.

This clone was counted a few times. This chain connects TRBV6-1 to TRBJ1-3, with D maybe TRBD1 (6 bases). Trimming took 0 bases from V and 3 from J, leaving 18 bases between them. Germline-derived CDR1 and CDR2 are MNHNS and SASEGT. This CDR3 comprises 18 residues. CDR3: CASSEAIQGFLGGNTIYF. CDR3 bases: TGTGCCAGCAGTGAAGCGATCCAGGGGTTCCTGGGTGGAAACACCATATATTTT.

This clone has just one count. V usage is TRBV20-1 and J usage is TRBJ1-2; D remains unclear. Looked up from germline, CDR1 is DFQATT and CDR2 is SNEGSKA (reference sequence). Trimming cost V 2 bases and J 2 bases, with 9 bases left between them. This CDR3 region has 13 residues. CDR3: CSARPMGNYGYTF. DNA for the CDR3: TGCAGTGCTAGACCTATGGGGAACTATGGCTACACCTTC.

This clone showed up many times. V and J are TRBV7-2 and TRBJ1-2, with D perhaps TRBD1 (6 bases). This CDR3 spans 15 amino acids. Germline CDR1 SGHTA, CDR2 FQGNSA. V shed 5 bases and J shed 3 bases, with 16 bases lying between them. The CDR3 sequence: CASSAQTGNYYGYTF. Written as DNA, the CDR3 is TGTGCCAGCAGCGCACAAACAGGGAACTACTATGGCTACACCTTC.

As to this clone: Since no conserved phenylalanine or tryptophan closes the CDR3, a read error is the likely cause. The chain carries TRBV6-5 and TRBJ2-5, with 7 bases that match TRBD1. This CDR3 has 13 residues. From germline, CDR1 is MNHEY and CDR2 SVGAGI. CDR3 nucleotides: TGTGCCAGCAACCGACACAGGGGAGAGAACCAGTACCTC. Its translation: CASNRHRGENQYL.

In its sample, this clone was seen many times. The chain recombines TRBV25-1 with TRBJ2-3; D is unclear. The CDR3 spans 18 residues. Germline lookup yields CDR1 MGHDK and CDR2 SYGVNS. V was shortened by 2 bases and J by 6 bases, with 24 bases between the two germline ends. The CDR3 loop is CASSEKRIGSYRPDTQYF. CDR3 in DNA: TGTGCCAGCAGTGAAAAGAGGATCGGGTCGTACCGTCCTGATACGCAGTATTTT.

This clone came up many times. The chain couples TRBV28 to TRBJ1-5; D is ambiguous. CDR1 and CDR2 from the germline V gene are MDHEN and SYDVKM. Between the trimmed V and J ends, which lost 5 bases and 1 base, there was a span of 3 bases. CDR3 size: 12 residues. The CDR3 coding sequence is TGTGCCAGCAGTCACAGCAATCAGCCCCAGCATTTT. This sequence encodes CASSHSNQPQHF.

This clone was picked up many times. The DNA of the CDR3 is TGCAGTGCTAGAGATGGATTCAATGGCTACACCTTC. It translates to CSARDGFNGYTF. This chain connects TRBV20-1 to TRBJ1-2, with D unclear. The CDR3 is made up of 12 amino acids. Germline CDR1 and CDR2: DFQATT and SNEGSKA (reference sequence). Trimming stripped 0 bases from V and 6 bases from J, with 8 bases between.

This clone appeared many times. The CDR3 coding sequence is TGTGCCAGTACCTTCCGGGCAGGGGCGGATCAGCCCCAGCATTTT. Its translation: CASTFRAGADQPQHF. The genes are TRBV19 and TRBJ1-5; D possibly corresponds to TRBD1 (6 bases). The V gene's germline CDR1 is LNHDA and CDR2 SQIVND (reference sequence). V lost 7 bases to trimming and J lost 5 bases, with 18 bases between them. This CDR3 spans 15 amino acids.

This clone was counted ten times or more. This chain connects TRBV2 to TRBJ1-4; D gene uncertain. The length of the CDR3 is 13 residues. Germline CDR1 is SNHLY and CDR2 is FYNNEI. Trimming removed 9 bases from V and 3 bases from J, with 11 bases in between. The CDR3 reads CASLSLANEKLFF. Written as DNA, the CDR3 is TGTGCCAGTCTAAGCCTCGCTAATGAAAAACTGTTTTTT.

In this sample, this clone turned up many times. The chain joins TRBV5-6 to TRBJ1-5; D gene ambiguous. CDR3 size: 15 residues. Germline loops: CDR1 SGHDT, CDR2 YYEEEE. V gave up 3 bases and J gave up 0 bases, with 10 bases separating them. The CDR3 is CASSSGWHSNQPQHF. The DNA for the CDR3 is TGTGCCAGCAGCTCGGGCTGGCATAGCAATCAGCCCCAGCATTTT.

By sample share, this clone is medium-sized. The chain joins TRBV6-1 to TRBJ2-3; 13 bases line up with TRBD2. The V gene's germline CDR1 is MNHNS and CDR2 SASEGT. This CDR3 spans 18 amino acids. The J segment lost 3 bases and the V segment lost 3 bases, leaving 9 bases of the junction unmatched. CDR3 sequence (DNA): TGTGCCAGCAGTGAGTCTAGGACTAGCGGGAGTGTTACAGATACGCAGTATTTT. It translates to CASSESRTSGSVTDTQYF.

In its sample, this clone was seen many times. The V and J genes are TRBV20-1 and TRBJ2-7; 7 positions agree with TRBD1. There are 14 residues in the CDR3. Trimming at V came to 6 bases and at J to 1 base, leaving 9 bases not matched to a gene. CDR1 is DFQATT, CDR2 SNEGSKA, per germline (reference sequence). As DNA, the CDR3 is TGCAGTGCCACCGGGACAGTCAATTCCTACGAGCAGTACTTC. This codes for CSATGTVNSYEQYF.

The table lists this clone with many counts. The V gene is TRBV3-1, the J gene TRBJ1-2, with 8 bases lining up with TRBD1. The CDR3 consists of 16 residues. V dropped 0 bases and J dropped 6; count of bases not matched to a gene: 9. CDR1 is LGHDT and CDR2 is YNNKEL in the germline V gene (reference sequence). The CDR3 DNA is TGTGCCAGCAGCCAAGAGCCAGGGGGCCTAGGTAATGGCTACACCTTC. It encodes CASSQEPGGLGNGYTF. The full variable domain, with the rest looked up from reference TRBV3-1 and TRBJ1-2, is DTAVSQTPKYLVTQMGNDKSIKCEQNLGHDTMYWYKQDSKKFLKIMFSYNNKELIINETVPNRFSPKSPDKAHLNLHINSLELGDSAVYFCASSQEPGGLGNGYTFGSGTRLTVV.

This clone is deemed medium-sized (0.01 to 0.1%). The rearrangement links TRBV6-2 or TRBV6-3 to TRBJ2-7, with TRBD1 matching over 11 bases. From germline, CDR1 is MNHEY and CDR2 SVGEGT. This CDR3 has 16 residues. V dropped 6 bases and J dropped 4; count of bases not matched to a gene: 11. The CDR3 DNA follows: TGTGCCAGCAGCGCCTACCGGGACAGGGGGGGGTACGAGCAGTACTTC. Translation gives CASSAYRDRGGYEQYF.

V is TRBV2 and J is TRBJ1-2; unclear D gene. The V gene's germline CDR1 is SNHLY and CDR2 FYNNEI. This CDR3 comprises 15 residues. V gave up 1 base and J gave up 9 bases, with 18 bases separating them. The CDR3 sequence is CASSEGSWPSDSYTF. The CDR3 DNA is TGTGCCAGCAGTGAAGGTAGTTGGCCCAGCGATAGCTACACCTTC.

For this clone: Germline and junction disagree at one end, which may indicate a read error. The rearrangement joins TRBV19 to TRBJ1-5; possibly TRBD1 for D (6 bases). CDR1 LNHDA and CDR2 SQIVND come from the germline V gene (reference sequence). This CDR3 has 14 amino acids. CDR3 protein: CSSSIEGGALPQHF. In DNA, the CDR3 is TGCTCCAGTAGTATAGAGGGGGGGGCTCTGCCCCAGCATTTT.

The sample holds many counts of this clone. The chain combines TRBV9 with TRBJ1-6, with 7 positions matching TRBD1. V shed 4 bases and J 10 bases; nucleotides not matched to a gene: 8. Germline V lookup: CDR1 SGDLS, CDR2 YYNGEE. The CDR3 sequence is 14 residues long. CDR3 coding DNA: TGTGCCAGCAGCCCAGGGGGGGAATCGTCACCCCTCCACTTT. Translation gives CASSPGGESSPLHF. Complete variable domain (other parts from reference TRBV9 and TRBJ1-6): DSGVTQTPKHLITATGQRVTLRCSPRSGDLSVYWYQQSLDQGLQFLIQYYNGEERAKGNILERFSAQQFPDLHSELNLSSLELGDSALYFCASSPGGESSPLHFGNGTRLTVT.